This TCR beta chain comes out of a study of blood T cells in healthy people across ages. Next came a second PCR, run for roughly 6 to 11 cycles, which used a sample-barcoded 5' primer along with a J-beta primer mix. TCRdb fed the 5' RACE reads into MiXCR, producing one record per CDR3 protein. Among around 650,000 distinct CDR3 sequences listed, approximately 40% were seen once. The germline gives CDR1 DFQATT, CDR2 SNEGSKA (reference sequence). The CDR3 has 16 residues. V was trimmed by 3 bases and J by 1 base, leaving 18 bases between them. The TCR originated in an elderly man in good health. The specimen sequenced was blood. This chain uses TRBV20-1 with TRBJ1-2; tentatively, D is TRBD1 (6 bases). The CDR3, as DNA: TGCAGTGCTAGCGATGGCGGGACATATGTTAACTATGGCTACACCTTC. Residues: CSASDGGTYVNYGYTF.